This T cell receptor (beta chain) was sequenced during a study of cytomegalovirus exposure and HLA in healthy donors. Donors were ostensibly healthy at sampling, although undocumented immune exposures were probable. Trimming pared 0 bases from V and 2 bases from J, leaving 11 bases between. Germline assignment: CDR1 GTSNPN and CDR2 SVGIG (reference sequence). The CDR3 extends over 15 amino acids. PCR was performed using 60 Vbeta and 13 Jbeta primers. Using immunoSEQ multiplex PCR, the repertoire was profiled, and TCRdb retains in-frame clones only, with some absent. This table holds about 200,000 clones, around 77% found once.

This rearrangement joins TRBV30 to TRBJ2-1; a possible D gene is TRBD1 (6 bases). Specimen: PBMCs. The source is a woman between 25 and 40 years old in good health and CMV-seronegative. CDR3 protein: CAWSVDRFPYNEQFF. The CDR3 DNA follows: TGTGCCTGGAGTGTTGACAGGTTTCCCTACAATGAGCAGTTCTTC.